This TCR beta chain was sequenced for a study of CD8 T cells in Susac syndrome. Study-wide background: Within the group of sequenced Susac syndrome patients, roughly 6 had active disease and about 8 were in remission. When blood was drawn, the patients with Susac syndrome were therapy-naive, on corticosteroids, or on intravenous immunoglobulin alone.

When the RNA was reverse transcribed, random hexamers were used with an input of roughly 0.5 to 1 ug. TCRdb recomputed calls from the immunoSEQ multiplex PCR reads with MiXCR, one row per CDR3 protein. In the table there are some 110,000 distinct CDR3 sequences, 96% of which are singletons. About this clonotype itself: Its antigen remains unidentified.

Study findings and constraints: Within Susac syndrome CD4+ T cell repertoires, clonal expansion was not evident.

Germline V CDR1 and CDR2: SNHLY, FYNNEI. Trimming took off 7 bases at V and 4 bases at J, with 11 bases between the two ends. This CDR3 has 13 amino acids. Purification of the CD8+ and CD4+ T cells relied on negative isolation, and TEMRA cells underwent FACS enrichment. The sequencing input was CD4+ T cells from PBMCs. The receptor's source is a human donor with Susac syndrome. This chain connects TRBV2 to TRBJ1-5; D is perhaps TRBD1 (5 bases). The CDR3 loop reads CASNRQTNQPQHF. The CDR3 nucleotides read TGTGCCAGCAACCGACAGACTAATCAGCCCCAGCATTTT.